Presented here are 31 T cell receptor beta chains from one specimen sequenced in a study of shared clonotypes between healthy human individuals. The method was immunoSEQ multiplex PCR; TCRdb's version includes in-frame clones alone and lacks a portion of them. Of over 950,000 clones in the sample, approximately 80% were seen once. The sequencing input was memory CD4+ T cells from PBMCs. Documented subset: CD45RA-negative fraction. Receptors originate from a man younger than 35 in good health. Some clones in this sample may be carry-over from other donors' samples.

On this clone: A much larger clone is a single base away; this may be a read error. Other DNA sequences in the same sample also yield this CDR3. The chain combines TRBV28 with TRBJ2-6; D is undetermined. The CDR3 spans 13 residues. V gave up 6 bases and J gave up 0 bases, with 3 bases separating them. Germline lookup yields CDR1 MDHEN and CDR2 SYDVKM. The DNA of the CDR3 is TGTGCCAGCAGCCTCTCTGGGGCCAACGTCCTGACTTTC. This gives the protein CASSLSGANVLTF.

The rearrangement joins TRBV11-2 to TRBJ1-2; D ambiguous. The CDR3 consists of 17 residues. V lost 5 bases, J lost 4 bases, and 23 bases lay in between. Per the germline V gene, CDR1 is SGHAT and CDR2 is FQNNGV. CDR3 protein: CASSTNRGEIGSYGYTF. The CDR3 bases are TGTGCCAGCAGCACAAATCGAGGCGAGATCGGGAGCTATGGCTACACCTTC.

The chain is built from TRBV15 and TRBJ2-7, with TRBD1 matching over 7 bases. Germline V gene sequence: CDR1 LNHNV, CDR2 YYDKDF (reference sequence). The CDR3 sequence is 12 residues long. Trimming removed 4 bases from V and 5 bases from J; junction bases left unmatched: 2. The CDR3 sequence: CATSKTGNEQYF. The DNA for the CDR3 is TGTGCCACCAGCAAGACAGGGAACGAGCAGTACTTC.

This chain joins TRBV28 and TRBJ2-7; 10 positions match TRBD2. Germline CDR1 reads MDHEN; CDR2 reads SYDVKM. The V gene end was trimmed by 6 bases and the J gene end by 3 bases; junction bases not matched to a gene: 11. This CDR3 has 16 amino acids. CDR3 sequence reads: CASSPRTSGFFYEQYF. CDR3 in DNA: TGTGCCAGCAGCCCTAGGACTAGCGGCTTTTTCTACGAGCAGTACTTC.

A word on this clone: This may come from a read error, since a much larger clone is one base off. This chain joins TRBV18 and TRBJ1-3, with 8 bases that match TRBD1. V gave up 3 bases and J gave up 6 bases; unmatched junction bases: 7. The CDR3 runs to 15 residues. CDR1 KGHSH and CDR2 LQKENI come from the germline V gene. The CDR3 spells CASSPPLQGENTIYF. CDR3 DNA: TGTGCCAGCTCACCTCCCCTACAGGGGGAAAACACCATATATTTT.

V usage is TRBV7-3 and J usage is TRBJ2-4, with 8 bases identical to TRBD2. This CDR3 spans 14 amino acids. J lost 8 bases, V lost 5 bases, and 8 bases had no gene match. Germline lookup yields CDR1 SGHTA and CDR2 FQGTGA. The CDR3 sequence is CASSRSGSGDIQYF. CDR3 coding DNA: TGTGCCAGCAGCCGGAGCGGGAGTGGAGACATTCAGTACTTC.

This chain links TRBV30 with TRBJ2-4; D may be TRBD1 or TRBD2 (7 bases each). The CDR3 runs 13 residues. Looked up from germline, CDR1 is GTSNPN and CDR2 is SVGIG (reference sequence). V dropped 5 bases and J dropped 6 bases, with 14 bases sitting between them. DNA for the CDR3: TGTGCCTGGGCAGGGGGGGATGGAAACATTCAGTACTTC. Protein: CAWAGGDGNIQYF. Variable domain in full (rest from reference TRBV30 and TRBJ2-4): SQTIHQWPATLVQPVGSPLSLECTVEGTSNPNLYWYRQAAGRGLQLLFYSVGIGQISSEVPQNLSASRPQDRQFILSSKKLLLSDSGFYLCAWAGGDGNIQYFGAGTRLSVL.

The chain joins TRBV27 to TRBJ1-2; D remains ambiguous. The germline V gene encodes CDR1 MNHEY and CDR2 SMNVEV (reference sequence). The CDR3 length is 18 residues. V was shortened by 5 bases and J by 4 bases, with 26 bases between the two germline ends. The CDR3 spells CASSLTAPLWNYIYGYTF. CDR3 DNA: TGTGCCAGCAGTCTAACAGCCCCCCTGTGGAACTATATCTATGGCTACACCTTC.

In this sample, this clone turned up many times. The chain has TRBV10-2 and TRBJ2-1, with D unresolved. This CDR3 has 14 amino acids. With 9 bases removed from V and 1 base from J, the gap between germline ends came to 13 bases. Looked up from germline, CDR1 is WSHSY and CDR2 is SAAADI. The CDR3 DNA follows: TGCGCCAGGATGGGATTAGATTCCTACAATGAGCAGTTCTTC. Amino acid sequence: CARMGLDSYNEQFF.

This chain joins TRBV7-2 and TRBJ2-1; 7 bases align to TRBD1. Germline V gene lookup returns CDR1 SGHTA and CDR2 FQGNSA. The CDR3 has 12 amino acids. The trim removed 3 bases at V and 12 bases at J, leaving 5 bases unmatched. The CDR3 coding sequence is TGTGCCAGCAGCTTCAGACAGGGTGGGCAGTTCTTC. Amino acids: CASSFRQGGQFF.

This clone was observed a single time. V gene TRBV5-4 combines with J gene TRBJ1-1; unclear D gene. From germline, CDR1 is SGHNT and CDR2 YYREEE (reference sequence). This CDR3 comprises 13 residues. Trimming stripped 4 bases from V and 9 bases from J, with 16 bases between. This CDR3 reads CASSPWTSQQAFF. As DNA, the CDR3 is TGTGCCAGCAGCCCTTGGACCTCGCAGCAAGCTTTCTTT.

V is TRBV11-2 and J is TRBJ2-7; the match to TRBD1 covers 7 bases. Germline V gives CDR1 SGHAT, CDR2 FQNNGV. V lost 1 base to trimming and J lost 2 bases; unmatched junction nucleotides: 5. This CDR3 contains 15 residues. The CDR3 loop reads CASSLGHRGPYEQYF. The CDR3 nucleotides read TGTGCCAGCAGCTTAGGGCACAGGGGCCCCTACGAGCAGTACTTC.

The chain joins TRBV7-9 to TRBJ2-3, with TRBD1 as a possible D gene (6 bases). The V and J ends lost 7 bases and 6 bases respectively, with 14 bases between them. This CDR3 has 13 amino acids. The V gene's germline CDR1 is SEHNR and CDR2 FQNEAQ (reference sequence). Written as DNA, the CDR3 is TGTGCCAGCACCCGATTCCAGGGGGATACGCAGTATTTT. As protein: CASTRFQGDTQYF.

The V call is TRBV9, the J call TRBJ2-2; D not certain. Trimming left V 0 bases short and J 6 bases short, with 18 bases between. CDR1 is SGDLS, CDR2 YYNGEE, per germline. This CDR3 region has 17 residues. The CDR3 region has the DNA TGTGCCAGCAGCGTAGGGTTGGGCAGGTTTACCGCCGGGGAGCTGTTTTTT. Its protein is CASSVGLGRFTAGELFF.

The chain couples TRBV19 to TRBJ1-2; D unclear. Trimming left V 5 bases short and J 3 bases short, with 22 bases between. The CDR3 runs 17 residues. Germline CDR1 LNHDA, CDR2 SQIVND (reference sequence). CDR3 sequence: CASSVARAATQHYGYTF. The CDR3, as DNA: TGTGCCAGTAGTGTCGCCAGAGCCGCAACCCAACACTATGGCTACACCTTC. The full variable domain, rest sourced from reference TRBV19 and TRBJ1-2, is DGGITQSPKYLFRKEGQNVTLSCEQNLNHDAMYWYRQDPGQGLRLIYYSQIVNDFQKGDIAEGYSVSREKKESFPLTVTSAQKNPTAFYLCASSVARAATQHYGYTFGSGTRLTVV.

The DNA of the CDR3 is TGTGCCAGCAGCTTAAGGCCTAGCGGGAGACTTTACAATGAGCAGTTCTTC. Translating it yields CASSLRPSGRLYNEQFF. The rearrangement uses TRBV11-1 and TRBJ2-1, with 10 bases aligning to TRBD2. The germline CDR1 and CDR2 sequences are SGHAT and FQDESV (reference sequence). CDR3 size: 17 residues. Trimming took 2 bases from V and 4 from J; bases not matched to a gene: 8. Based on the CDR3 plus reference TRBV11-1 and TRBJ2-1, the full variable domain is EAEVAQSPRYKITEKSQAVAFWCDPISGHATLYWYRQILGQGPELLVQFQDESVVDDSQLPKDRFSAERLKGVDSTLKIQPAELGDSAMYLCASSLRPSGRLYNEQFFGPGTRLTVL.

For the CDR3, the DNA is TGTGCCAGCAGCCTTTGGGGGGGGGAGACCCAGTACTTC. Its protein product is CASSLWGGETQYF. V and J are TRBV6-1 and TRBJ2-5; 7 bases align to TRBD2. V was pared by 6 bases and J by 5 bases, with 6 bases of the junction left unmatched. The germline CDR1 and CDR2 sequences are MNHNS and SASEGT. The CDR3 has 13 amino acids.

This chain uses TRBV21-1 with TRBJ1-5. TRBV21-1 is termed a pseudogene. The CDR3 length is 17 residues. Here the CDR3 DNA reads TGTGCCAGCAGCAAACCGAAGCGCGGAGCTGCAATCAGCCCCCAGCATTTT. Translating gives CASSKPKRGAAISPQHF.

The chain employs TRBV9 and TRBJ1-3; D is perhaps TRBD1 (6 bases). This CDR3 has 16 residues. The germline V gene encodes CDR1 SGDLS and CDR2 YYNGEE. V lost 4 bases and J 0 bases, leaving 14 bases between the germline ends. The CDR3 sequence: CASSFSGHPSGNTIYF. The CDR3 nucleotides read TGTGCCAGCAGCTTCTCGGGACATCCCTCTGGAAACACCATATATTTT.

This rearrangement joins TRBV30 to TRBJ1-4; TRBD1 aligns across 11 bases. Per the germline V gene, CDR1 is GTSNPN and CDR2 is SVGIG (reference sequence). The CDR3 spans 12 residues. Germline trimming cut 5 bases from V and 10 bases from J; bases unmatched to any gene: 3. CDR3: CAWGQGAGKLFF. As DNA, the CDR3 is TGTGCCTGGGGACAGGGGGCAGGAAAACTGTTTTTT.

This chain joins TRBV7-9 and TRBJ1-1; 8 bases are shared with TRBD1. In germline, CDR1 is SEHNR, CDR2 FQNEAQ (reference sequence). The V and J ends lost 5 bases and 5 bases, in that order; junction bases with no gene match: 7. The length of the CDR3 is 14 residues. The CDR3 DNA reads as TGTGCCAGCAGCATCGGACAGGGTTGGACTGAAGCTTTCTTT. Encoded protein: CASSIGQGWTEAFF.

The genes are TRBV6-5 and TRBJ2-7; a possible D gene is TRBD2 (6 bases). V shed 7 bases and J shed 6 bases, with 22 bases lying between them. The CDR3 runs 15 residues. Germline V gene lookup returns CDR1 MNHEY and CDR2 SVGAGI. The CDR3 loop reads CASMARVAGLFEQYF. In nucleotides, the CDR3 is TGTGCCAGCATGGCCCGGGTCGCGGGGCTGTTCGAGCAGTACTTC.

This clone was recorded only once. J is TRBJ2-1 and V is TRBV18, with 9 bases aligning to TRBD2. Trimming removed 3 bases from V and 5 bases from J; junction bases left unmatched: 11. CDR3 length equals 17 residues. The germline gives CDR1 KGHSH, CDR2 LQKENI. CDR3 DNA sequence: TGTGCCAGCTCACCCCGCGCCTCGACTAGCGGCGACAATGAGCAGTTCTTC. Its protein product is CASSPRASTSGDNEQFF.

The CDR3 is CASSQGVGAYDTNNEQFF. CDR3 coding DNA: TGTGCCAGCAGCCAAGGGGTGGGAGCCTACGACACGAACAATGAGCAGTTCTTC. The chain employs TRBV4-2 and TRBJ2-1; possible D gene TRBD2, 5 bases. CDR3 length: 18 residues. CDR1 and CDR2 (germline): LGHNA, YNFKEQ. V was trimmed by 1 base and J by 5 bases, leaving 21 bases between them.

Only a few counts were recorded for this clone. This sample also contains other DNA sequences that code for the same CDR3. This chain connects TRBV5-1 to TRBJ1-1; TRBD1 matches 7 bases. Germline V gene lookup returns CDR1 SGHRS and CDR2 YFSETQ. After removal of 2 bases from V and 0 bases from J, the junction contained 1 base not matched to a gene. The CDR3 is made up of 14 amino acids. The CDR3 coding sequence is TGCGCCAGCAGCTTAGACAGGGTGAACACTGAAGCTTTCTTT. Amino acids: CASSLDRVNTEAFF.

This rearrangement joins TRBV5-1 to TRBJ2-1, with D perhaps TRBD2 (6 bases). The germline V gene encodes CDR1 SGHRS and CDR2 YFSETQ. This CDR3 spans 12 amino acids. V was cut by 0 bases and J by 9 bases, with 7 bases left in between. In nucleotides, the CDR3 is TGCGCCAGCAGCTTGGACGGGAGTGAGCAGTTCTTC. It translates to CASSLDGSEQFF. Supplemented by reference TRBV5-1 and TRBJ2-1, the full variable domain reads KAGVTQTPRYLIKTRGQQVTLSCSPISGHRSVSWYQQTPGQGLQFLFEYFSETQRNKGNFPGRFSGRQFSNSRSEMNVSTLELGDSALYLCASSLDGSEQFFGPGTRLTVL.

This clone was found once. The same CDR3 is also encoded by other DNA sequences in this sample. The chain is built from TRBV19 and TRBJ1-5; D remains ambiguous. The CDR3 sequence is 13 residues long. Between the trimmed V and J ends, which lost 1 base and 6 bases, there was a span of 7 bases. In germline, CDR1 is LNHDA, CDR2 SQIVND (reference sequence). The chain's CDR3 is CASSIGGSQPQHF. In DNA, the CDR3 is TGTGCCAGTAGTATAGGTGGTAGTCAGCCCCAGCATTTT.

The CDR3 DNA follows: TGCAGCGTCAGAATCAGGGGGCCCACTGAAGCTTTCTTT. As protein: CSVRIRGPTEAFF. The chain joins TRBV29-1 to TRBJ1-1; 8 bases line up with TRBD1. Germline V CDR1 and CDR2: SQVTM, ANQGSEA. This CDR3 is 13 amino acids long. With V trimmed by 6 bases and J by 4 bases, 7 bases remained unmatched.

The chain employs TRBV5-6 and TRBJ2-7; D is undetermined. The germline CDR1 and CDR2 sequences are SGHDT and YYEEEE. The CDR3 consists of 12 residues. Trimming pared 4 bases from V and 6 bases from J, leaving 11 bases between. CDR3 loop: CASSRTAGEQYF. CDR3 sequence (DNA): TGTGCCAGCAGCCGGACCGCAGGCGAGCAGTACTTC.

The chain recombines TRBV5-4 with TRBJ1-4, with TRBD1 as a possible D gene (5 bases). V lost 4 bases, J lost 0 bases, and 10 bases lay in between. The CDR3 covers 15 residues. Germline CDR1 and CDR2: SGHNT and YYREEE (reference sequence). CDR3 in amino acids: CASSGAGATNEKLFF. The CDR3 region has the DNA TGTGCCAGCAGCGGGGCGGGCGCAACTAATGAAAAACTGTTTTTT.

V gene TRBV9 combines with J gene TRBJ1-2, with a possible D match to TRBD1 (5 bases). This CDR3 has 13 residues. V was cut by 3 bases and J by 8 bases, with 14 bases left in between. Germline V gene lookup returns CDR1 SGDLS and CDR2 YYNGEE. The CDR3, as DNA: TGTGCCAGCAGCGATACCTGGGGCTACGGCTACACCTTC. This codes for CASSDTWGYGYTF.